These 18 T cell receptor beta chains originate from one sample sequenced in a study of blood T cell repertoires in COVID-19. Generated by immunoSEQ multiplex PCR, the TCRdb table keeps only in-frame clones and is missing some. The sample shows under 200,000 clones, roughly 91% of them seen only once. The sample consisted of peripheral blood. Source of these receptors: a man between 18 and 35 years old with acute or convalescent COVID-19.

The CDR3 here is CASSRTGLSNQPQHF. The DNA of the CDR3 is TGTGCCAGCAGTCGGACAGGGCTGAGCAATCAGCCCCAGCATTTT. The V call is TRBV6-5, the J call TRBJ1-5; 8 nucleotides line up with TRBD1. V shed 5 bases and J 1 base; nucleotides not matched to a gene: 4. CDR1 and CDR2 from the germline V gene are MNHEY and SVGAGI. CDR3 size: 15 residues.

The V call is TRBV11-2, the J call TRBJ2-1, with TRBD1 identical over 9 bases. V shed 4 bases, J shed 6 bases, and the junction held 7 bases outside the gene matches. Germline CDR1 is SGHAT and CDR2 is FQNNGV. The CDR3 covers 15 residues. DNA of the CDR3: TGTGCCAGCAGCTCCAACAGGGGGCGCGTCAATGAGCAGTTCTTC. It is translated as CASSSNRGRVNEQFF.

The genes are TRBV27 and TRBJ2-7; possible D gene TRBD2, 6 bases. The CDR3 contains 15 residues. The germline CDR1 and CDR2 sequences are MNHEY and SMNVEV (reference sequence). V lost 0 bases to trimming and J lost 1 base, with 10 bases between them. CDR3 sequence (DNA): TGTGCCAGCAGTTTATCAGGGGACTTGTCCTACGAGCAGTACTTC. Amino acids: CASSLSGDLSYEQYF.

This clone has a single count. The chain is built from TRBV24-1 and TRBJ2-3, with a possible D match to TRBD1 (7 bases). Germline V gene sequence: CDR1 KGHDR, CDR2 SFDVKD. This CDR3 has 15 residues. V lost 5 bases, J lost 5 bases, and 16 bases lay in between. DNA for the CDR3: TGTGCCACCAGTGTCCGGGCAGGGGGGAAAGATACGCAGTATTTT. Amino acids: CATSVRAGGKDTQYF.

The V call is TRBV19, the J call TRBJ1-5; weak D call: TRBD1 (5 bases). Germline-derived CDR1 and CDR2 are LNHDA and SQIVND (reference sequence). V was shortened by 4 bases and J by 1 base, with 14 bases between the two germline ends. The CDR3 is 16 amino acids. DNA for the CDR3: TGTGCCAGTAGTACTTTGGGGGGGAAGAGCAATCAGCCCCAGCATTTT. As protein: CASSTLGGKSNQPQHF.

The chain carries TRBV18 and TRBJ1-3, with TRBD1 identical over 11 bases. The V gene's germline CDR1 is KGHSH and CDR2 LQKENI. The ends lost 2 bases at V and 0 bases at J; junction bases unmatched: 3. This CDR3 is built from 17 residues. The CDR3 DNA reads TGTGCCAGCTCACCAAGGACAGGGGGCGACTCTGGAAACACCATATATTTT. Protein product: CASSPRTGGDSGNTIYF. The whole variable domain, remainder taken from reference TRBV18 and TRBJ1-3, is NAGVMQNPRHLVRRRGQEARLRCSPMKGHSHVYWYRQLPEEGLKFMVYLQKENIIDESGMPKERFSAEFPKEGPSILRIQQVVRGDSAAYFCASSPRTGGDSGNTIYFGEGSWLTVV.

This clone has more than one count but fewer than ten. The chain recombines TRBV28 with TRBJ1-1; D is ambiguous. Germline V gives CDR1 MDHEN, CDR2 SYDVKM. With 2 bases removed from V and 3 bases from J, the gap between germline ends came to 7 bases. The CDR3 extends over 13 amino acids. The CDR3 loop is CASSLRRYTEAFF. CDR3 nucleotide sequence: TGTGCCAGCAGTTTAAGGAGGTACACTGAAGCTTTCTTT.

V and J are TRBV12-5 and TRBJ2-3; TRBD2 matches 7 bases. Trimming took 0 bases from V and 4 from J; bases not matched to a gene: 22. Germline CDR1 reads LGHNT; CDR2 reads FRNRAP. The CDR3 consists of 21 residues. The DNA for the CDR3 is TGTGCTAGTGGTTTGGTACCATTTACGTCTAGCGGAACTAGAGAGGCAGATACGCAGTATTTT. Translated, it gives CASGLVPFTSSGTREADTQYF.

The gene calls are TRBV29-1 and TRBJ1-2; D remains unclear. CDR1 SQVTM and CDR2 ANQGSEA come from the germline V gene. V lost 4 bases and J 4 bases, leaving 7 bases between the germline ends. The CDR3 is 11 amino acids. The CDR3 nucleotides read TGCAGCGTTGGGTCGGGCTATGGCTACACCTTC. Translated, it gives CSVGSGYGYTF. Variable domain in full (rest from reference TRBV29-1 and TRBJ1-2): SAVISQKPSRDICQRGTSLTIQCQVDSQVTMMFWYRQQPGQSLTLIATANQGSEATYESGFVIDKFPISRPNLTFSTLTVSNMSPEDSSIYLCSVGSGYGYTFGSGTRLTVV.

The V gene is TRBV24-1, the J gene TRBJ2-2, with D possibly matching TRBD1 (5 bases). Germline CDR1 is KGHDR and CDR2 is SFDVKD. The ends were cut back, 4 bases at V and 1 base at J, with 9 bases in the middle. This CDR3 is built from 15 residues. The CDR3 DNA reads as TGTGCCACCAGTGAATCGGACAAGAACACCGGGGAGCTGTTTTTT. Its protein product is CATSESDKNTGELFF.

The chain links TRBV7-8 to TRBJ2-7; D might be TRBD1 (5 bases). The germline CDR1 and CDR2 sequences are SGHVS and FQNEAQ. V shed 5 bases and J shed 2 bases, with 19 bases lying between them. This CDR3 region has 16 residues. CDR3 amino acids: CASSLLRDSSTYEQYF. The CDR3, as DNA: TGTGCCAGCAGCCTACTCCGAGACAGTTCGACCTACGAGCAGTACTTC.

The chain links TRBV7-9 to TRBJ1-1; TRBD1 is a possible D gene (6 bases). Trimming stripped 4 bases from V and 1 base from J, with 10 bases between. Germline assignment: CDR1 SEHNR and CDR2 FQNEAQ (reference sequence). The CDR3 consists of 14 residues. The CDR3: CASSSRGGNTEAFF. The CDR3 DNA reads TGTGCCAGCAGCTCAAGAGGGGGGAACACTGAAGCTTTCTTT.

V gene TRBV19 combines with J gene TRBJ2-7, with 9 bases identical to TRBD1. Germline V lookup: CDR1 LNHDA, CDR2 SQIVND (reference sequence). Trimming at V came to 1 base and at J to 2 bases, leaving 9 bases not matched to a gene. The CDR3 is made up of 17 amino acids. CDR3 nucleotide sequence: TGTGCCAGTAGTATAGCTCATACACAGGGGGCAACCTACGAGCAGTACTTC. It is translated as CASSIAHTQGATYEQYF.

The chain joins TRBV27 to TRBJ1-6; D is unresolved. CDR3 size: 16 residues. The germline V and J ends were trimmed by 0 bases and 5 bases, with 11 bases remaining between them. The germline CDR1 and CDR2 sequences are MNHEY and SMNVEV (reference sequence). The CDR3 DNA reads TGTGCCAGCAGTTTATCGACAACTGCGAATAATTCACCCCTCCACTTT. It codes for CASSLSTTANNSPLHF.

The gene calls are TRBV6-5 and TRBJ1-3, with TRBD1 matching 8 bases. CDR1 is MNHEY and CDR2 is SVGAGI in the germline V gene. The CDR3 is 15 amino acids. Germline trimming cut 5 bases from V and 3 bases from J; bases unmatched to any gene: 6. The CDR3, as DNA: TGTGCCAGCAGTCCCAGGACAGGGAATGGAAACACCATATATTTT. Amino acid sequence: CASSPRTGNGNTIYF.

This rearrangement joins TRBV5-6 to TRBJ1-2, with unresolved D. V lost 0 bases, J lost 2 bases, and 8 bases lay in between. The CDR3 covers 14 residues. The germline CDR1 and CDR2 sequences are SGHDT and YYEEEE. CDR3 nucleotides: TGTGCCAGCAGCTTGGTACCAGAAAACTATGGCTACACCTTC. Amino acid sequence: CASSLVPENYGYTF.

The V and J genes are TRBV9 and TRBJ1-6, with D unresolved. The CDR3 loop spans 13 amino acids. Germline V CDR1 and CDR2: SGDLS, YYNGEE. V lost 4 bases and J 7 bases, leaving 9 bases between the germline ends. This chain's CDR3 is CASSQRANSPLHF. In DNA, the CDR3 is TGTGCCAGCAGCCAGCGGGCGAATTCACCCCTCCACTTT.

This clone was seen many times. This chain connects TRBV4-1 to TRBJ1-1; D is unclear. Trimming pared 6 bases from V and 3 bases from J, leaving 5 bases between. The CDR3 length is 11 residues. Germline loops: CDR1 MGHRA, CDR2 YSYEKL. This CDR3 reads CASSRDTEAFF. The CDR3 region has the DNA TGCGCCAGCAGTCGAGACACTGAAGCTTTCTTT.